Listed below are T cell receptor beta chains from one sample, sequenced in a study of monozygotic twins with cystic fibrosis. Method: immunoSEQ multiplex PCR; TCRdb's copy keeps in-frame clones and lacks some. The sample shows 30,000 to 45,000 clones, about 87% of them seen only once. Material: blood. The receptors stem from a girl aged 2 to 10 with cystic fibrosis. Both conserved end residues are trimmed from each CDR3. The D gene is left open where the match is weak.

cdr3_aa: ASSPGAASNYGYT
j_call: TRBJ1-2
v_call: TRBV28
d_call: -

cdr3_aa: ASSPSKDRAHEQY
j_call: TRBJ2-7
v_call: TRBV5-1
d_call: TRBD1

cdr3_aa: ASSLENRGSGNTIY
j_call: TRBJ1-3
v_call: TRBV4-3
d_call: TRBD1

cdr3_aa: ATAASDFTIQY
j_call: TRBJ2-4
v_call: TRBV15
d_call: -

cdr3_aa: ASSWAAGGRDTQY
j_call: TRBJ2-3
v_call: TRBV7-9
d_call: TRBD2

cdr3_aa: SVGEPISYNEQF
j_call: TRBJ2-1
v_call: TRBV29-1
d_call: -

cdr3_aa: AISDDRVRAYEQF
j_call: TRBJ2-1
v_call: TRBV10-3
d_call: TRBD1

cdr3_aa: ASSLGTLNTEAF
j_call: TRBJ1-1
v_call: TRBV5-6
d_call: -

cdr3_aa: ASSLARGDTDTQY
j_call: TRBJ2-3
v_call: TRBV5-1
d_call: TRBD2

cdr3_aa: ASSQDLGGAVTDTQY
j_call: TRBJ2-3
v_call: TRBV4-3
d_call: -

cdr3_aa: ASSTGTGETQY
j_call: TRBJ2-5
v_call: TRBV5-1
d_call: TRBD1

cdr3_aa: ATSREWWTGGHQETQY
j_call: TRBJ2-5
v_call: TRBV15
d_call: TRBD1

cdr3_aa: ASSYIERGGPGTQY
j_call: TRBJ2-5
v_call: TRBV6-5
d_call: TRBD2

cdr3_aa: ASSRQVSGANVLT
j_call: TRBJ2-6
v_call: TRBV5-1
d_call: -

cdr3_aa: ASRPPGGGYT
j_call: TRBJ1-2
v_call: TRBV6-6
d_call: -

cdr3_aa: ASSFTTTGSFDGYT
j_call: TRBJ1-2
v_call: TRBV13
d_call: -

cdr3_aa: ASSDRHLLNTEAF
j_call: TRBJ1-1
v_call: TRBV2
d_call: -

cdr3_aa: ASSKAGGRKDLMAKNIQY
j_call: TRBJ2-4
v_call: TRBV21-1
d_call: -

cdr3_aa: ASSRTSGVTEAF
j_call: TRBJ1-1
v_call: TRBV7-2
d_call: -

cdr3_aa: ASSNRGGQETQY
j_call: TRBJ2-5
v_call: TRBV4-1
d_call: TRBD2

cdr3_aa: ASSEGFGYTGELF
j_call: TRBJ2-2
v_call: TRBV2
d_call: -

cdr3_aa: ASLGGRQEGDEAF
j_call: TRBJ1-1
v_call: TRBV2
d_call: -

cdr3_aa: ASSDVLADEQF
j_call: TRBJ2-1
v_call: TRBV2
d_call: -

cdr3_aa: AWDGTVNTEAF
j_call: TRBJ1-1
v_call: TRBV30
d_call: TRBD1

cdr3_aa: ASSLGSRVLRTEAF
j_call: TRBJ1-1
v_call: TRBV7-2
d_call: -

cdr3_aa: ASSYPGLSNQPQH
j_call: TRBJ1-5
v_call: TRBV21-1
d_call: -

cdr3_aa: ASSHRVGGYT
j_call: TRBJ1-2
v_call: TRBV4-1
d_call: -

cdr3_aa: ASSQERGSSPGGDGYT
j_call: TRBJ1-2
v_call: TRBV4-3
d_call: TRBD1

cdr3_aa: ASSGATRNTIY
j_call: TRBJ1-3
v_call: TRBV5-1
d_call: -

cdr3_aa: AWRRGGGNSSPLH
j_call: TRBJ1-6
v_call: TRBV30
d_call: -

cdr3_aa: AWSKSQGFGYT
j_call: TRBJ1-2
v_call: TRBV30
d_call: -

cdr3_aa: ASNTAGRMGGYT
j_call: TRBJ1-2
v_call: TRBV19
d_call: -

cdr3_aa: ASSPVLGNYEQY
j_call: TRBJ2-7
v_call: TRBV18
d_call: -

cdr3_aa: ASSARIGGYT
j_call: TRBJ1-2
v_call: TRBV6-1
d_call: -